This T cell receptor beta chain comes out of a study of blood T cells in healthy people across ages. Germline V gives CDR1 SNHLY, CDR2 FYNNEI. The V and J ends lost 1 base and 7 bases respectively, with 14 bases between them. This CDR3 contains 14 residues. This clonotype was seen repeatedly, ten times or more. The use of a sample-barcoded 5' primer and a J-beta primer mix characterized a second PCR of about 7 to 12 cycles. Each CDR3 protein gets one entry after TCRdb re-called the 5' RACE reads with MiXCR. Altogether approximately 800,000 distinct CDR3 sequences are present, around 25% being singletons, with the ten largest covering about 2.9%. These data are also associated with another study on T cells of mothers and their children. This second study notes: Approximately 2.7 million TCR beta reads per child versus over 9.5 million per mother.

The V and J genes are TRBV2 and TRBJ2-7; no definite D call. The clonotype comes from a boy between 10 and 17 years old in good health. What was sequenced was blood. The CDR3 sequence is CASSEVSRNREQYF. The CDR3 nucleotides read TGTGCCAGCAGTGAAGTGTCGAGAAACCGGGAGCAGTACTTC. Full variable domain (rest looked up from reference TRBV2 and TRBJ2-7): EPEVTQTPSHQVTQMGQEVILRCVPISNHLYFYWYRQILGQKVEFLVSFYNNEISEKSEIFDDQFSVERPDGSNFTLKIRSTKLEDSAMYFCASSEVSRNREQYFGPGTRLTVT.